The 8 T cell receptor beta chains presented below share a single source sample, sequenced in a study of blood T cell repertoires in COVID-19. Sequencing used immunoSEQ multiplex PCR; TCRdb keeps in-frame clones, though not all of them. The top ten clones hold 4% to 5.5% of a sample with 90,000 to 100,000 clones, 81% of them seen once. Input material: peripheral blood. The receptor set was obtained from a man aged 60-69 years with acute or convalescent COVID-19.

The CDR3 reads CASSNRTSGSETQYF. In DNA, the CDR3 is TGTGCCAGCAGCAATCGGACTAGCGGGAGCGAGACCCAGTACTTC. The V and J genes are TRBV5-4 and TRBJ2-5; 13 bases map to TRBD2. The junction had 5 bases not matched to a gene; V was cut back by 4 bases and J by 5 bases. CDR3 length: 15 residues. Germline CDR1 and CDR2: SGHNT and YYREEE (reference sequence).

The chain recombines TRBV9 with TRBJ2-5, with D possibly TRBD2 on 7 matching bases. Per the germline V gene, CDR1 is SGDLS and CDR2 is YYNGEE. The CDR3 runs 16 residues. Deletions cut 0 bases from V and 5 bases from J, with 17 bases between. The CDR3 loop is CASSVAGGGAGETQYF. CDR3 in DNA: TGTGCCAGCAGCGTAGCTGGCGGGGGCGCCGGGGAGACCCAGTACTTC.

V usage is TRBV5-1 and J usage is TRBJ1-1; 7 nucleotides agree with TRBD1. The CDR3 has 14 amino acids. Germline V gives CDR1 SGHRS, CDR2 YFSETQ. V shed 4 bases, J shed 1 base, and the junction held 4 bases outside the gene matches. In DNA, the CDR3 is TGCGCCAGCAGCCCGGGACAGCCGAACACTGAAGCTTTCTTT. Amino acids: CASSPGQPNTEAFF.

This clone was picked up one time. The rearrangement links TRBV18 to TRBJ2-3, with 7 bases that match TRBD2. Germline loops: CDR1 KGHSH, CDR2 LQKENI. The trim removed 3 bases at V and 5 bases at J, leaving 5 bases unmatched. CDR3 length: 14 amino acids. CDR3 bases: TGTGCCAGCTCACCGGCGGGAGAAGAAGATACGCAGTATTTT. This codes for CASSPAGEEDTQYF.

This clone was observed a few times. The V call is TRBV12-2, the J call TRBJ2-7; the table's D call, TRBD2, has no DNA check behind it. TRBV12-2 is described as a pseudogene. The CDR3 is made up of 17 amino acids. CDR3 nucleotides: TGTGCAAGTCGCTTAAAAGGAGCCGGCCGGGAAACCTACGAGCAGTACTTC. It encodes CASRLKGAGRETYEQYF.

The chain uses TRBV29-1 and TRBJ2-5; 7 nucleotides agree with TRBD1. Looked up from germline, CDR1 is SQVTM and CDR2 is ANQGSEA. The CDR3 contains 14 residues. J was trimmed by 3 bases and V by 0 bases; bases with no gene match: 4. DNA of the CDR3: TGCAGCGTTGAAGAGAGCACAGGGGAAGAGACCCAGTACTTC. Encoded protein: CSVEESTGEETQYF.

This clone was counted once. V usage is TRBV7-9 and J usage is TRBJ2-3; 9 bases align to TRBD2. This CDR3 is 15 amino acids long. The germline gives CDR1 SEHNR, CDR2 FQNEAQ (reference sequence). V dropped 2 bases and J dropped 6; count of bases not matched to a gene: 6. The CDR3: CASSLTLAGPDTQYF. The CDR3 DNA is TGTGCCAGCAGCTTAACACTAGCGGGCCCCGATACGCAGTATTTT.

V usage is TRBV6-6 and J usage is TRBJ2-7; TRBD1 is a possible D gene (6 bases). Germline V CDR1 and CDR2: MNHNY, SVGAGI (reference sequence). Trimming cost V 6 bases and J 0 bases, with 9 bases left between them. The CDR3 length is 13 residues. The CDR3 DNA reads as TGTGCCAGCAGGGTGGGGGCCTCCTACGAGCAGTACTTC. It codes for CASRVGASYEQYF.